A single sample is the source of the 21 T cell receptor beta chains below, sequenced in a study of T-cell memory formation after mild COVID-19. TCRdb used MiXCR to reprocess the 5' RACE reads, holding one entry per CDR3 protein. The sample has roughly 600,000 distinct CDR3 sequences, 18% seen once. The sample was PBMCs or a T cell subset sorted from them (not recorded which). These receptors came from an adult woman who had mild COVID-19 (a few samples of this study predate the infection). Cell type and time point are not known.

This clonotype appeared a few times. The chain is built from TRBV12-5 and TRBJ2-2; D possibly corresponds to TRBD2 (7 bases). Germline V lookup: CDR1 LGHNT, CDR2 FRNRAP. The CDR3 covers 15 residues. V shed 7 bases and J shed 7 bases, with 19 bases lying between them. The DNA for the CDR3 is TGTGCTAGTGACCAGTTCAGGGGCGGGAGCGGGGAGCTGTTTTTT. It codes for CASDQFRGGSGELFF.

This clonotype was detected many times. V and J are TRBV10-3 and TRBJ2-5; D is uncertain. The CDR3 is 11 amino acids. From germline, CDR1 is ENHRY and CDR2 SYGVKD. Deletions cut 2 bases from V and 4 bases from J, with 2 bases between. As DNA, the CDR3 is TGTGCCATCAGTGAGCGAGAGACCCAGTACTTC. Its translation: CAISERETQYF.

This clonotype was observed a handful of times. This sequence joins TRBV3-1 and TRBJ2-7, with 8 positions matching TRBD2. Germline CDR1 LGHDT, CDR2 YNNKEL (reference sequence). V dropped 5 bases and J dropped 0; count of bases not matched to a gene: 6. The CDR3 loop spans 15 amino acids. DNA of the CDR3: TGTGCCAGCAGCTCTATAGCGGGGTCCTCCTACGAGCAGTACTTC. It codes for CASSSIAGSSYEQYF.

This clonotype has only a few counts. The V and J genes are TRBV6-2 or TRBV6-3 and TRBJ2-3; 13 bases are a match to TRBD2. V shed 0 bases, J shed 0 bases, and the junction held 6 bases outside the gene matches. The CDR3 covers 19 residues. Germline-derived CDR1 and CDR2 are MNHEY and SVGEGT. The CDR3 is CASSYSLTSGRPSTDTQYF. Written as DNA, the CDR3 is TGTGCCAGCAGTTACTCGCTGACTAGCGGGAGGCCTAGCACAGATACGCAGTATTTT.

This clonotype was observed a handful of times. This chain links TRBV29-1 with TRBJ2-7, with 9 bases lining up with TRBD1. The CDR3 is 14 amino acids. Trimming took 3 bases from V and 4 from J; bases not matched to a gene: 7. Germline V gene data show CDR1 as SQVTM and CDR2 as ANQGSEA. DNA of the CDR3: TGCAGCGTTGACGGTGGACAGGGGATGTACGAGCAGTACTTC. Its protein is CSVDGGQGMYEQYF.

This clonotype was seen a handful of times. J is TRBJ2-3 and V is TRBV29-1, with TRBD2 identical over 9 bases. CDR3 length: 13 amino acids. After removal of 6 bases from V and 2 bases from J, the junction contained 3 bases not matched to a gene. The germline gives CDR1 SQVTM, CDR2 ANQGSEA. The chain's CDR3 is CSVTSGLTDTQYF. The CDR3 DNA is TGCAGCGTGACTAGCGGACTCACAGATACGCAGTATTTT.

This clonotype was picked up a small number of times. The gene calls are TRBV6-1 and TRBJ2-7; D is ambiguous. Germline CDR1 MNHNS, CDR2 SASEGT. This CDR3 spans 11 amino acids. The V end lost 7 bases, the J end lost 2 bases, and 6 bases lay between the germline ends. CDR3 sequence reads: CASNTPYEQYF. The CDR3 nucleotides are TGTGCCAGCAATACCCCCTACGAGCAGTACTTC.

The chain is built from TRBV12-3 or TRBV12-4 and TRBJ1-4; TRBD1 aligns across 9 bases. The CDR3 runs to 15 residues. The V segment lost 5 bases and the J segment 7 bases; nucleotides outside the gene matches: 8. The CDR3 region is CASSLQGTGLEKLFF. The CDR3 DNA follows: TGTGCCAGCAGTCTCCAGGGGACAGGGCTTGAAAAACTGTTTTTT.

The chain employs TRBV24-1 and TRBJ2-3; a possible D gene is TRBD2 (5 bases). Trimming removed 7 bases from V and 0 bases from J, with 10 bases in between. This CDR3 is built from 14 residues. CDR1 is KGHDR and CDR2 is SFDVKD in the germline V gene. DNA for the CDR3: TGTGCCACCAGAAGCGGAACTAGCACAGATACGCAGTATTTT. This encodes CATRSGTSTDTQYF.

The sample holds a few counts of this clonotype. The rearrangement links TRBV20-1 to TRBJ1-5; possibly TRBD1 for D (6 bases). Germline V lookup: CDR1 DFQATT, CDR2 SNEGSKA (reference sequence). V was cut by 1 base and J by 1 base, with 11 bases left in between. The CDR3 extends over 15 amino acids. In DNA form, the CDR3 reads TGCAGTGCTAGAGCCGGGGGCCGAAGCAATCAGCCCCAGCATTTT. Protein sequence: CSARAGGRSNQPQHF.

This sequence joins TRBV18 and TRBJ1-1; D is unresolved. Trimming cost V 2 bases and J 7 bases, with 14 bases left between them. The CDR3 covers 14 residues. Germline-derived CDR1 and CDR2 are KGHSH and LQKENI. The CDR3 DNA reads TGTGCCAGCTCACCAGTCAATACGATGGGTGAAGCTTTCTTT. Its protein is CASSPVNTMGEAFF.

In nucleotides, the CDR3 is TGTGCCAGCAGCGGTAGCGGGGGGCCCGGTCACACAGATACGCAGTATTTT. Encoded protein: CASSGSGGPGHTDTQYF. This chain links TRBV9 with TRBJ2-3; 10 bases map to TRBD2. The CDR3 contains 17 residues. The trim removed 3 bases at V and 2 bases at J, leaving 9 bases unmatched. The germline V gene encodes CDR1 SGDLS and CDR2 YYNGEE.

V usage is TRBV19 and J usage is TRBJ1-2; D may be TRBD1 (5 bases). There are 11 residues in the CDR3. Per the germline V gene, CDR1 is LNHDA and CDR2 is SQIVND (reference sequence). V dropped 6 bases and J dropped 6 bases, with 8 bases sitting between them. The CDR3 nucleotides are TGTGCCAGTAGGTCGACAGATGGCTACACCTTC. Its translation: CASRSTDGYTF.

V usage is TRBV7-2 and J usage is TRBJ1-6, with a weak D call TRBD1 (6 bases). V lost 4 bases to trimming and J lost 5 bases, with 6 bases between them. This CDR3 contains 13 residues. Germline V gene data show CDR1 as SGHTA and CDR2 as FQGNSA. The CDR3 here is CASSWTDNSPLHF. DNA for the CDR3: TGTGCCAGCAGCTGGACAGATAATTCACCCCTCCACTTT. Drawing the rest from reference TRBV7-2 and TRBJ1-6, the complete variable domain is GAGVSQSPSNKVTEKGKDVELRCDPISGHTALYWYRQSLGQGLEFLIYFQGNSAPDKSGLPSDRFSAERTGGSVSTLTIQRTQQEDSAVYLCASSWTDNSPLHFGNGTRLTVT.

The chain has TRBV6-5 and TRBJ2-6, with 8 bases fitting TRBD2. Unmatched junction bases numbered 12, after V lost 0 bases and J lost 2 bases. CDR1 is MNHEY and CDR2 is SVGAGI in the germline V gene. The CDR3 contains 20 residues. DNA for the CDR3: TGTGCCAGCAGTTACTCGAAACGAGCGGGAGAAGTAGCTGGGGCCAACGTCCTGACTTTC. Its protein product is CASSYSKRAGEVAGANVLTF.

This clonotype was counted only a few times. This chain connects TRBV7-9 to TRBJ2-7; 9 bases line up with TRBD1. The CDR3 is made up of 20 amino acids. Germline V gene lookup returns CDR1 SEHNR and CDR2 FQNEAQ (reference sequence). V dropped 6 bases and J dropped 1; count of bases not matched to a gene: 22. The chain's CDR3 is CASRQFYSRGRDRESYEQYF. In DNA, the CDR3 is TGTGCCAGCAGGCAGTTCTATTCAAGGGGGCGGGACAGGGAGTCCTACGAGCAGTACTTC. The variable domain in full, completed from reference TRBV7-9 and TRBJ2-7, reads DTGVSQNPRHKITKRGQNVTFRCDPISEHNRLYWYRQTLGQGPEFLTYFQNEAQLEKSRLLSDRFSAERPKGSFSTLEIQRTEQGDSAMYLCASRQFYSRGRDRESYEQYFGPGTRLTVT.

In this sample, this clonotype turned up a few times. The chain employs TRBV18 and TRBJ2-3; D remains ambiguous. The CDR3 spans 11 residues. From germline, CDR1 is KGHSH and CDR2 LQKENI. Trimming took off 3 bases at V and 6 bases at J, with 4 bases between the two ends. Written as DNA, the CDR3 is TGTGCCAGCTCACCCCTGGATACGCAGTATTTT. Residues: CASSPLDTQYF. Filled out from reference TRBV18 and TRBJ2-3, the complete variable domain reads NAGVMQNPRHLVRRRGQEARLRCSPMKGHSHVYWYRQLPEEGLKFMVYLQKENIIDESGMPKERFSAEFPKEGPSILRIQQVVRGDSAAYFCASSPLDTQYFGPGTRLTVL.

The CDR3 region is CASSPRRESRADTQYF. The CDR3 coding sequence is TGTGCCAGCTCACCACGCCGGGAAAGTCGCGCAGATACGCAGTATTTT. The chain carries TRBV18 and TRBJ2-3; D perhaps matches TRBD2 (5 bases). CDR3 size: 16 residues. V was clipped by 1 base and J by 4 bases, with 15 bases between them. Looked up from germline, CDR1 is KGHSH and CDR2 is LQKENI.

The J gene is TRBJ2-1, the V gene TRBV2, with D perhaps TRBD1 (5 bases). The ends were cut back, 1 base at V and 6 bases at J, with 13 bases in the middle. The CDR3 contains 15 residues. The germline V gene has CDR1 SNHLY and CDR2 FYNNEI. The CDR3 loop is CASSEGGAGSNEQFF. The CDR3 DNA follows: TGTGCCAGCAGTGAAGGTGGGGCTGGATCCAATGAGCAGTTCTTC. The full variable domain, in which reference TRBV2 and TRBJ2-1 provide the parts outside the CDR3, is EPEVTQTPSHQVTQMGQEVILRCVPISNHLYFYWYRQILGQKVEFLVSFYNNEISEKSEIFDDQFSVERPDGSNFTLKIRSTKLEDSAMYFCASSEGGAGSNEQFFGPGTRLTVL.

The rearrangement links TRBV9 to TRBJ1-6; weak D call: TRBD1 (5 bases). Germline V gene lookup returns CDR1 SGDLS and CDR2 YYNGEE. The CDR3 has 15 residues. Trimming left V 4 bases short and J 0 bases short, with 8 bases between. CDR3 nucleotides: TGTGCCAGCAGCCCTGGGGGCTCCTATAATTCACCCCTCCACTTT. Translating it yields CASSPGGSYNSPLHF.

This clonotype has a handful of counts. The chain has TRBV27 and TRBJ2-7; D gene unclear. The ends were cut back, 5 bases at V and 3 bases at J, with 11 bases in the middle. Germline CDR1 MNHEY, CDR2 SMNVEV (reference sequence). CDR3 length: 13 residues. The chain's CDR3 is CASSPGFLYEQYF. The CDR3 DNA reads TGTGCCAGCAGTCCTGGGTTCCTCTACGAGCAGTACTTC.